This record covers a single T cell receptor (beta chain). The antigen is undetermined. The data derive from a study of identical twins. Study conclusions and caveats: With beta out-of-frame sequences, excess sharing by twins was weaker.

The CDR3 extends over 17 amino acids. Trimming took 3 bases from V and 1 from J; bases not matched to a gene: 7. CDR1 MDHEN and CDR2 SYDVKM come from the germline V gene. TCRdb ran MiXCR on the 5' RACE reads and lists one entry per CDR3 protein. The sample lists some 1,600,000 distinct CDR3 sequences, about 32% seen once, with around 0.3% in the top ten. The clonotype comes from a newborn girl in good health. The chain employs TRBV28 and TRBJ2-5; 11 positions match TRBD1. Sequencing was carried out using cord blood. The chain's CDR3 is CASSFLGTGGTQETQYF. DNA for the CDR3: TGTGCCAGCAGTTTCCTTGGGACAGGGGGTACCCAAGAGACCCAGTACTTC.